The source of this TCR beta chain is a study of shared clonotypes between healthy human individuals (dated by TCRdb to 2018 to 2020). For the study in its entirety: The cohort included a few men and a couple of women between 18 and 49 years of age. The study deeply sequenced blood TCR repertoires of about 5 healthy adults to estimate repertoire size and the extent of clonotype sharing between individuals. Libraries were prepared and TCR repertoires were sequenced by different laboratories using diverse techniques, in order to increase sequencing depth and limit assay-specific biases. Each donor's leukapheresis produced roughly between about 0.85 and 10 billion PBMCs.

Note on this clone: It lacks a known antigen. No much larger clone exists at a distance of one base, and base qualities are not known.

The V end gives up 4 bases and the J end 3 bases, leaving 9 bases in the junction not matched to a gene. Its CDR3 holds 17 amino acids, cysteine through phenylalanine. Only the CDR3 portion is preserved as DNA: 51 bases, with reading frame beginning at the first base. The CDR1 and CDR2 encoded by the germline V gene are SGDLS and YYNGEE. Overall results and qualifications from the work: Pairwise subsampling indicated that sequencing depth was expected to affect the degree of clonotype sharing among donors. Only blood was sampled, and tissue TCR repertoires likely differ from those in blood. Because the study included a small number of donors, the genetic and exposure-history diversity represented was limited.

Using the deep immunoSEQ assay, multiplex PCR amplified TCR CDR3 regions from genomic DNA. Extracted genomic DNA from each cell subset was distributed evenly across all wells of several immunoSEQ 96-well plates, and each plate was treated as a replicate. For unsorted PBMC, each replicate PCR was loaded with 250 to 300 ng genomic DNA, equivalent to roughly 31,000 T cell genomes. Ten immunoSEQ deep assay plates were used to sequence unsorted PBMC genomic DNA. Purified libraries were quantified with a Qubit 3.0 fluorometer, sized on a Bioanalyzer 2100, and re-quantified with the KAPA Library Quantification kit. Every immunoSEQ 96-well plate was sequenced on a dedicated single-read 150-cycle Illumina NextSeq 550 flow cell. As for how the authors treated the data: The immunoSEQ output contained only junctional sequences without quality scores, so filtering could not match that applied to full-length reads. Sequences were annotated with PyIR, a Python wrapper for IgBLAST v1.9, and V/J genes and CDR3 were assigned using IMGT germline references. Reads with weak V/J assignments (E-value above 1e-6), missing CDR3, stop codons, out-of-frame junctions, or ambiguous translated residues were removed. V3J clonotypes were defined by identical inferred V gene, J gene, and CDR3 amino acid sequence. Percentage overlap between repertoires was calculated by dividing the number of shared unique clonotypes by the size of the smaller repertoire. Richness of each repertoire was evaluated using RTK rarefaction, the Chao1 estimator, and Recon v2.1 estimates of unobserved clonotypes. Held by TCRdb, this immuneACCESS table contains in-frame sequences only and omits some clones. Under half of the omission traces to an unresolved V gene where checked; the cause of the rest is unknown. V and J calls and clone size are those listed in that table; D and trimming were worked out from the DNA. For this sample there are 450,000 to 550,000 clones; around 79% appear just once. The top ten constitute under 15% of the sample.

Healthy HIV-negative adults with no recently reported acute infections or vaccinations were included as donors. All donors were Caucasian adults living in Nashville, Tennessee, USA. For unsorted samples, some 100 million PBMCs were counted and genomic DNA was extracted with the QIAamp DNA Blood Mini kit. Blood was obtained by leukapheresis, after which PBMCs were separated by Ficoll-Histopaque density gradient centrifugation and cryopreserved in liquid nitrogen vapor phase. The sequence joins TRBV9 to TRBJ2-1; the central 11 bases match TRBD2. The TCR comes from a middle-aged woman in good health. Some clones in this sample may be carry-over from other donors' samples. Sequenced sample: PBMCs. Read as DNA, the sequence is TGTGCCAGCAGCCCCATAGGACTAGCGGGTCACTACAATGAGCAGTTCTTC. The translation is CASSPIGLAGHYNEQFF.